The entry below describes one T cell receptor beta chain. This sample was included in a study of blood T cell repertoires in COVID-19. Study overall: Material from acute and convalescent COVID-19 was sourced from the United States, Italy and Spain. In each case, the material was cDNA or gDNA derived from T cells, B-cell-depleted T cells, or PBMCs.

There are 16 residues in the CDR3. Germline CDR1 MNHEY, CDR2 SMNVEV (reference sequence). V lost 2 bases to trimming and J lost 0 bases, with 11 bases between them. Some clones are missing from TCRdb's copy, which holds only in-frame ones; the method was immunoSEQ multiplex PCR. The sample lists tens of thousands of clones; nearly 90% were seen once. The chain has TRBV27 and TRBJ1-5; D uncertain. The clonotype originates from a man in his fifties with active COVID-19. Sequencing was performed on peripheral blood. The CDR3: CASSLRALYSNQPQHF. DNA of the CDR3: TGTGCCAGCAGTTTAAGAGCGCTTTATAGCAATCAGCCCCAGCATTTT.